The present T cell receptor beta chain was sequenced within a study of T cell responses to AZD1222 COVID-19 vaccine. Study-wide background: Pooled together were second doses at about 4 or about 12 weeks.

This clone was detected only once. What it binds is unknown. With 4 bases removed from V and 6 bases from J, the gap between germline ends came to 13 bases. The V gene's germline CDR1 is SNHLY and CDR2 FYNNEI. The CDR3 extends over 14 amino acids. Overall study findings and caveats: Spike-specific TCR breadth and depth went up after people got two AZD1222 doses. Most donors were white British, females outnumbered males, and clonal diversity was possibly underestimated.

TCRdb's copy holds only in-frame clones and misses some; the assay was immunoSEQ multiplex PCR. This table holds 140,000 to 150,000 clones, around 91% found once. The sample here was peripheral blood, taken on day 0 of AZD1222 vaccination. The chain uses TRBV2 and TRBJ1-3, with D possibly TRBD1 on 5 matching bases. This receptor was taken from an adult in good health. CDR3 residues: CASSGTRGENTIYF. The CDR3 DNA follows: TGTGCCAGCAGTGGGACACGAGGGGAAAACACCATATATTTT.